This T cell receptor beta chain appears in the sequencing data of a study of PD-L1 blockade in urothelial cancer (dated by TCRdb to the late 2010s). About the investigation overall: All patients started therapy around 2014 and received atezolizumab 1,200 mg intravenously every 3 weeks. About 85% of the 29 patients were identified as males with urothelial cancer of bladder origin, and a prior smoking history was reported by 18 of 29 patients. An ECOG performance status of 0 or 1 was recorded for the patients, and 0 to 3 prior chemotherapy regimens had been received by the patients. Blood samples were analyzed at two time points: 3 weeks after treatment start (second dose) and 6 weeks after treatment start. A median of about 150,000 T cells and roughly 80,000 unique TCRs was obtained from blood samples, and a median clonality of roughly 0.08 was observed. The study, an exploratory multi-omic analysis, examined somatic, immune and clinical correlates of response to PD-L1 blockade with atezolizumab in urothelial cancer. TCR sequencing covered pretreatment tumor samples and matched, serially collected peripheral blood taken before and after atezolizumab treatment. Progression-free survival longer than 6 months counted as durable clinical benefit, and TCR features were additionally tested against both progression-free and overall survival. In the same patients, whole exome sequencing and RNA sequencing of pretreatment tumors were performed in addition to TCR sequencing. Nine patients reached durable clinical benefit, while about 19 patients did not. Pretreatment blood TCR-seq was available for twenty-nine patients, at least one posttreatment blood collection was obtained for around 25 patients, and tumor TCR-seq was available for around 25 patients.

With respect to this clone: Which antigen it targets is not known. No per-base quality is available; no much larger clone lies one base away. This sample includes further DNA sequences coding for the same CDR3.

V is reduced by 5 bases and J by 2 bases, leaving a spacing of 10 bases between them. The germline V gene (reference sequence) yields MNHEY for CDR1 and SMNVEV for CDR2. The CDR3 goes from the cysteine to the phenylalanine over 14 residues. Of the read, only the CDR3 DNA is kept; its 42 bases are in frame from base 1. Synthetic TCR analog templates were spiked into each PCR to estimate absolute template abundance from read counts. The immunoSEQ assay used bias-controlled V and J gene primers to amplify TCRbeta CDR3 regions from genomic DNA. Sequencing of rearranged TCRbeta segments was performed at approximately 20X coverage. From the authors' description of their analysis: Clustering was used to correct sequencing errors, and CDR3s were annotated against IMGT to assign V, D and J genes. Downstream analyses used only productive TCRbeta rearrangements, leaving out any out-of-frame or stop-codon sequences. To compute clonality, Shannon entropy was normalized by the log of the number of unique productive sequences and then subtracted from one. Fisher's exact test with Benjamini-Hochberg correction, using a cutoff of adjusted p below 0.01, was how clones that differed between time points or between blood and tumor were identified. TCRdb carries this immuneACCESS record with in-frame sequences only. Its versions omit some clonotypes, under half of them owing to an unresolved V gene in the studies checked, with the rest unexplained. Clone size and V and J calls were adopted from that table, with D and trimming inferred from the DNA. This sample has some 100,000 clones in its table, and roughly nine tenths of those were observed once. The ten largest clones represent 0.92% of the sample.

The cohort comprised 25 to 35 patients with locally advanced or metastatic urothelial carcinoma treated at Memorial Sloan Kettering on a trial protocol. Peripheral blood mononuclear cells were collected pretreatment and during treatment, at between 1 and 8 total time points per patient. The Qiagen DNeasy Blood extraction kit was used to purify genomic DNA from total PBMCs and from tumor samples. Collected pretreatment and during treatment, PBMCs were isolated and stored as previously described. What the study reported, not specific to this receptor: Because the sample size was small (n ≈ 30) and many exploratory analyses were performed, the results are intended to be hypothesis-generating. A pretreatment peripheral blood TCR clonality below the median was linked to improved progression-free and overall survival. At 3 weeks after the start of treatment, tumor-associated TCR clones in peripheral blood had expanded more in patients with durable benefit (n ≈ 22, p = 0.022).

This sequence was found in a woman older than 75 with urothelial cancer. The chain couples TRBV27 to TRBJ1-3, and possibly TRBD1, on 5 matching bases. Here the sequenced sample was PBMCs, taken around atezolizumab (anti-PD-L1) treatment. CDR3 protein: CASSPRGTGNTIYF. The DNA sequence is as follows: TGTGCCAGCAGTCCTCGGGGGACTGGAAACACCATATATTTT.